This T cell receptor beta chain was recorded in a study of technical replicates of blood from a few donors. Measured with immunoSEQ multiplex PCR; TCRdb has only the in-frame clones, and not every one. The data show roughly 100,000 clones, roughly 95% seen once. This TCR came from a human donor in good health. The sample was T cells isolated from PBMCs.

CDR3 nucleotides: TGTGCCAGCAGTGACTACAGGGGGGGCTACAATGAGCAGTTCTTC. Translation gives CASSDYRGGYNEQFF. This chain links TRBV6-4 with TRBJ2-1; D may be TRBD1 (8 bases). Trimming left V 1 base short and J 3 bases short, with 10 bases between. This CDR3 region has 15 residues. Germline CDR1 is MRHNA and CDR2 is SNTAGT.